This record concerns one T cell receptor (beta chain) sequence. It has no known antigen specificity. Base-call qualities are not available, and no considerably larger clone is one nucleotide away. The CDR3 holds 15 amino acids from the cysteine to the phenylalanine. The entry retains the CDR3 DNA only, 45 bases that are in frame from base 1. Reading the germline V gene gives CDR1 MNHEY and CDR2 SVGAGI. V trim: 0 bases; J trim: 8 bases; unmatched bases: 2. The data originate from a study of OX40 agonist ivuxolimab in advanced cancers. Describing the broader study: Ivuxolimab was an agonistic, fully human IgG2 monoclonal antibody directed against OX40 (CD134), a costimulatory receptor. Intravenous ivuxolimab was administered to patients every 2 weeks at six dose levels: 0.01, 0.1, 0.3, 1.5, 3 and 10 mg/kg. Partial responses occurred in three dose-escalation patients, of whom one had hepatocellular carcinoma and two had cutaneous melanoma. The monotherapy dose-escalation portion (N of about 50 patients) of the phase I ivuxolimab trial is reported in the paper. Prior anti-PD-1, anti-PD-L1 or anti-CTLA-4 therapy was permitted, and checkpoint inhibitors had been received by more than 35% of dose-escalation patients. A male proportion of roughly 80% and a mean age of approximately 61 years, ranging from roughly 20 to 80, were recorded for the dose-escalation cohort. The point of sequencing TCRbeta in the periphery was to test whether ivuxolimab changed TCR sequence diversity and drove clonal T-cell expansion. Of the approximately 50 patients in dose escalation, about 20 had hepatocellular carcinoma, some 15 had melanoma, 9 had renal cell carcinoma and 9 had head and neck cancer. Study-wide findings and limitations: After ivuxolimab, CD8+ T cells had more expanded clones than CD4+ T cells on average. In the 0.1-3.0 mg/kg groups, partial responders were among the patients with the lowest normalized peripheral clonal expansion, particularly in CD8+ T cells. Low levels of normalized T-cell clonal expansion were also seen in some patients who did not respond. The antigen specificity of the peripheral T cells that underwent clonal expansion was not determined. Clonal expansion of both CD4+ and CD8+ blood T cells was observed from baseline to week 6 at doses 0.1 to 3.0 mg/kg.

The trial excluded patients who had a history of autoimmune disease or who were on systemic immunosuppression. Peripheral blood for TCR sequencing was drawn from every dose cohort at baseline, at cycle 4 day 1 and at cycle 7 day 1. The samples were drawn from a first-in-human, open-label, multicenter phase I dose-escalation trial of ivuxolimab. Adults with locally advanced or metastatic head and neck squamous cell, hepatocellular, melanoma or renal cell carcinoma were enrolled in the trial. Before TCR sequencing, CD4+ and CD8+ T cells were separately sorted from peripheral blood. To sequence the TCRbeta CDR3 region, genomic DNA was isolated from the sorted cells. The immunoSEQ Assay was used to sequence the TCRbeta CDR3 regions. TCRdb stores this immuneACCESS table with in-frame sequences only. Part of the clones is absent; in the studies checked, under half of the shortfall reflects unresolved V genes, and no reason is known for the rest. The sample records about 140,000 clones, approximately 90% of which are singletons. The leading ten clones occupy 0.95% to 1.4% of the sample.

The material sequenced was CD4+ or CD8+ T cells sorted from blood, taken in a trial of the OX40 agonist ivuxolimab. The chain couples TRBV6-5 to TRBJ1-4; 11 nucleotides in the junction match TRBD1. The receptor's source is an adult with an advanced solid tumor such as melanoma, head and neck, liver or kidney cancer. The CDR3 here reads CASSYSDRGLEKLFF. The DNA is TGTGCCAGCAGTTACTCGGACAGGGGGCTCGAAAAACTGTTTTTT.